The sequence of this TCR beta chain was determined in a study of T cell repertoires in cytomegalovirus infection. Turning to the study itself: Matching HLA type, along with CMV infection, was indicated by public TCR beta signatures.

This clonotype was seen only a few times. The antigen remains undetermined. Study outcomes and limitations: CMV-specific HLA-C-restricted TCR beta clonotypes dominated the ex vivo response. CMV carriers with the relevant HLA were identified by cumulative public TCR beta family frequency.

CDR1 and CDR2 from the germline V gene are SGHTA and FQGNSA. CDR3 length: 18 amino acids. After removal of 2 bases from V and 7 bases from J, the junction contained 15 bases not matched to a gene. Each CDR3 protein is one row after TCRdb ran MiXCR on the reads. Among fewer than 550,000 distinct CDR3 sequences listed, 26% were seen once. Specimen: PBMCs. The sequence came from a human donor in good health (CMV status not recorded). Some clones in this sample may be carry-over from other donors' samples. The genes are TRBV7-2 and TRBJ2-1, with TRBD1 identical over 9 bases. Here the CDR3 DNA reads TGTGCCAGCAGCTTATGGGCCGCGACAGGGGGGATGTGGAATGAGCAGTTCTTC. Translation: CASSLWAATGGMWNEQFF.